Described below is a single T cell receptor (beta chain) sequence and its context. Gene names refer to mouse genes. From the germline J gene comes the end of the CDR3, since the read stops 1 residue before it. These data belong to a study of tissue T cells after allogeneic stem cell transplantation. CDR3 length equals 13 residues. Trimming took off 3 bases at V and 0 bases at J, with 5 bases between the two ends. The germline CDR1 and CDR2 sequences are NSHNY and SYGAGN. TCRdb's table, derived via immunoSEQ multiplex PCR, lists solely in-frame clones and lacks some. This sample has 20,000 to 25,000 clones; 72% occur once, and the top ten carry roughly 0.61%.

The TCR was taken from a female BALB/c mouse in good health. Strain MHC haplotype: H2-d. This chain uses TRBV13-1 with TRBJ2-4; no reliable D call. Sequenced sample: spleen. CDR3 sequence: CASSVSSQNTLYF. The part of the CDR3 DNA that was read is TGTGCCAGCAGTGTCAGTAGTCAAAACACCTTGTAC.